The entry that follows covers one T cell receptor (beta chain) sequence. Antigen specificity is unknown. PCR involved 60 Vbeta and 13 Jbeta primers. Method: immunoSEQ multiplex PCR; TCRdb's copy keeps in-frame clones and lacks some. The data contain roughly 200,000 clones, about four fifths of them singletons. This sample stems from a study of cytomegalovirus exposure and HLA in healthy donors. Findings and limits, study-wide: Listed as cytomegalovirus-associated were 150 or so TCR beta chains. A later look showed TCR association rates differing by HLA locus, highest for DRB1 and lowest for HLA-C.

Germline values: CDR1 MDHEN, CDR2 SYDVKM. The CDR3 is made up of 11 amino acids. Trimming removed 6 bases at V and 11 bases at J, with 13 bases between. The sequence came from a woman younger than 35 in good health and CMV-seronegative. This chain joins TRBV28 and TRBJ1-1; tentative D call: TRBD1 (6 bases). Sequencing was carried out using PBMCs. The CDR3, as DNA: TGTGCCAGCAGCGACAGGAGAGCGGCTTTCTTT. This encodes CASSDRRAAFF.